The 32 T cell receptor beta chains given below trace back to one sample, sequenced in a study of identical twins. TCRdb called the 5' RACE reads again in MiXCR, with one record for every CDR3 protein. Among hundreds of thousands of distinct CDR3 sequences listed, around 6% were seen once. Sequenced input: naive T cells sorted from blood. These receptors all stem from a man aged 18 to 29 in good health.

This chain connects TRBV27 to TRBJ2-7; tentatively, D is TRBD1 (6 bases). Germline V lookup: CDR1 MNHEY, CDR2 SMNVEV (reference sequence). There are 16 residues in the CDR3. V lost 6 bases to trimming and J lost 2 bases, with 20 bases between them. The CDR3 region has the DNA TGTGCCAGCAGAAGTTTCGGTCTACAGGGAGCCTACGAGCAGTACTTC. It is translated as CASRSFGLQGAYEQYF.

This clonotype turned up a few times. The chain uses TRBV6-1 and TRBJ2-1; TRBD2 might be the D (5 bases). CDR1 and CDR2 (germline): MNHNS, SASEGT. The CDR3 spans 15 residues. The V end was cut by 6 bases, the J end by 3 bases, with 15 bases between. CDR3 amino acids: CASSPEVPSYNEQFF. The CDR3 coding sequence is TGTGCCAGCAGCCCGGAGGTTCCGAGCTACAATGAGCAGTTCTTC.

This clonotype has a count of ten or more. The chain links TRBV29-1 to TRBJ1-1; D ambiguous. The ends were cut back, 3 bases at V and 5 bases at J, with 7 bases in the middle. The CDR3 runs to 11 residues. CDR1 and CDR2 (germline): SQVTM, ANQGSEA. This CDR3 is CSVDPRTEAFF. Written as DNA, the CDR3 is TGCAGCGTTGATCCCAGGACTGAAGCTTTCTTT.

This clonotype was seen repeatedly, ten times or more. The chain recombines TRBV29-1 with TRBJ2-3, with unresolved D. Germline CDR1 and CDR2: SQVTM and ANQGSEA. This CDR3 contains 12 residues. Trimming pared 7 bases from V and 4 bases from J, leaving 12 bases between. The CDR3 nucleotides read TGCAGCGCGTCTGGCGGCCCAGATACGCAGTATTTT. Protein: CSASGGPDTQYF.

This clonotype was recorded at least ten times. The V call is TRBV6-5, the J call TRBJ1-1, with D unclear. CDR3 length: 17 residues. Trimming left V 2 bases short and J 7 bases short, with 23 bases between. Germline CDR1 and CDR2: MNHEY and SVGAGI. In DNA, the CDR3 is TGTGCCAGCAGTTACGGTCTTCCGGGCGGTTTGACAAATGAAGCTTTCTTT. It specifies CASSYGLPGGLTNEAFF.

This clonotype was found a few times. The chain recombines TRBV7-9 with TRBJ2-7; the D is unclear. This CDR3 has 13 residues. V lost 1 base to trimming and J lost 2 bases, with 6 bases between them. Per germline, CDR1 SEHNR and CDR2 FQNEAQ (reference sequence). The CDR3 coding sequence is TGTGCCAGCAGCTTAGGCATGACCTACGAGCAGTACTTC. Translating gives CASSLGMTYEQYF.

The chain is built from TRBV6-2 or TRBV6-3 and TRBJ1-5; D possibly corresponds to TRBD1 (6 bases). Germline values: CDR1 MNHEY, CDR2 SVGEGT. V lost 4 bases and J lost 0, with 22 bases in between. This CDR3 contains 19 residues. The CDR3 region is CASSSPGHRSILSNQPQHF. DNA of the CDR3: TGTGCCAGCAGTTCACCGGGACACCGCTCTATCCTTAGCAATCAGCCCCAGCATTTT.

In this sample, this clonotype turned up a few times. V gene TRBV25-1 combines with J gene TRBJ1-6, with unresolved D. This CDR3 is built from 13 residues. The germline V gene has CDR1 MGHDK and CDR2 SYGVNS. V shed 5 bases and J shed 7 bases, with 9 bases lying between them. The CDR3 here is CASSQEINSPLHF. CDR3 nucleotides: TGTGCCAGCAGTCAGGAGATCAATTCACCCCTCCACTTT.

This clonotype was found many times. J is TRBJ2-2 and V is TRBV4-3; D remains unclear. The germline V and J ends were trimmed by 0 bases and 2 bases, with 10 bases remaining between them. Per germline, CDR1 LGHNA and CDR2 YSLEER. The CDR3 runs 16 residues. CDR3 nucleotides: TGCGCCAGCAGCCAAGATTGGGGTATCAACACCGGGGAGCTGTTTTTT. It codes for CASSQDWGINTGELFF.

This clonotype was seen only a few times. The chain uses TRBV3-1 and TRBJ2-5; D remains unclear. Germline CDR1 LGHDT, CDR2 YNNKEL (reference sequence). V was shortened by 3 bases and J by 5 bases, with 13 bases between the two germline ends. This CDR3 contains 14 residues. CDR3 residues: CASSQREPPETQYF. Here the CDR3 DNA reads TGTGCCAGCAGCCAGAGAGAACCCCCCGAGACCCAGTACTTC.

This clonotype was seen repeatedly, ten times or more. The genes are TRBV29-1 and TRBJ1-1; the match to TRBD1 covers 10 bases. This CDR3 contains 13 residues. Germline CDR1 is SQVTM and CDR2 is ANQGSEA. With 3 bases clipped from V and 7 bases from J, the junction kept 5 bases outside the gene matches. The CDR3 here is CSVEGTGAGEAFF. The CDR3 DNA reads TGCAGCGTTGAGGGGACAGGGGCGGGTGAAGCTTTCTTT.

This clonotype occurred a few times. The chain employs TRBV5-1 and TRBJ1-5; tentative D call: TRBD1 (6 bases). Germline values: CDR1 SGHRS, CDR2 YFSETQ. Trimming took 5 bases from V and 0 from J, leaving 12 bases between them. The CDR3 is made up of 15 amino acids. The CDR3 sequence: CASSIQGYSNQPQHF. CDR3 sequence (DNA): TGCGCCAGCAGTATACAGGGCTATAGCAATCAGCCCCAGCATTTT.

The table lists this clonotype with many counts. The V gene is TRBV5-1, the J gene TRBJ2-3; no clear D. V was shortened by 5 bases and J by 2 bases, with 6 bases between the two germline ends. The germline V gene has CDR1 SGHRS and CDR2 YFSETQ. The CDR3 extends over 12 amino acids. DNA for the CDR3: TGCGCCAGCAGGTTGTCCACAGATACGCAGTATTTT. Translation: CASRLSTDTQYF.

The sample holds many counts of this clonotype. This sequence joins TRBV25-1 and TRBJ1-4, with TRBD1 as a possible D gene (5 bases). The length of the CDR3 is 14 residues. In germline, CDR1 is MGHDK, CDR2 SYGVNS. V dropped 4 bases and J dropped 4 bases, with 10 bases sitting between them. In DNA, the CDR3 is TGTGCCAGCAGTGCGACAGCAAATAATGAAAAACTGTTTTTT. Amino acids: CASSATANNEKLFF. Full variable domain (outside the CDR3, taken from reference TRBV25-1 and TRBJ1-4): EADIYQTPRYLVIGTGKKITLECSQTMGHDKMYWYQQDPGMELHLIHYSYGVNSTEKGDLSSESTVSRIRTEHFPLTLESARPSHTSQYLCASSATANNEKLFFGSGTQLSVL.

This clonotype was observed many times. The rearrangement links TRBV6-2 or TRBV6-3 to TRBJ1-3, with no clear D. Germline V gene lookup returns CDR1 MNHEY and CDR2 SVGEGT. Trimming removed 0 bases at V and 0 bases at J, with 21 bases between. CDR3 length equals 20 residues. The CDR3, as DNA: TGTGCCAGCAGTTACTCAATGCCCACGGCAGGAGACCTCTCTGGAAACACCATATATTTT. Protein: CASSYSMPTAGDLSGNTIYF.

The sample holds a few counts of this clonotype. V and J are TRBV14 and TRBJ2-1, with unresolved D. CDR1 SGHDN and CDR2 FVKESK come from the germline V gene. There are 16 residues in the CDR3. With 4 bases removed from V and 7 bases from J, the gap between germline ends came to 20 bases. CDR3 amino acids: CASSPQWWVPKNEQFF. In DNA, the CDR3 is TGTGCCAGCAGCCCGCAGTGGTGGGTTCCCAAGAATGAGCAGTTCTTC.

The table lists this clonotype with many counts. V usage is TRBV5-1 and J usage is TRBJ2-2; D is undetermined. V was cut by 0 bases and J by 7 bases, with 13 bases left in between. In germline, CDR1 is SGHRS, CDR2 YFSETQ. CDR3 length equals 15 residues. In DNA, the CDR3 is TGCGCCAGCAGCTTGGTGCTTACCAACGGCGGGGAGCTGTTTTTT. As protein: CASSLVLTNGGELFF.

The table lists this clonotype with a few counts. This chain uses TRBV12-3 or TRBV12-4 with TRBJ1-5, with a tentative D call TRBD1 (5 bases). The CDR3 contains 15 residues. Between the trimmed V and J ends, which lost 5 bases and 3 bases, there was a span of 14 bases. The CDR3 spells CASSPSAGTNQPQHF. CDR3 coding DNA: TGTGCCAGCAGTCCCTCGGCGGGGACCAATCAGCCCCAGCATTTT.

This clonotype was recorded a few times. The V call is TRBV7-9, the J call TRBJ1-1; tentatively, D is TRBD1 (5 bases). The CDR3 runs 16 residues. CDR1 is SEHNR, CDR2 FQNEAQ, per germline (reference sequence). V lost 5 bases, J lost 7 bases, and 23 bases lay in between. DNA for the CDR3: TGTGCCAGCAGCCCGCCCCTTCGGGGCCTTTGGGGTGAAGCTTTCTTT. It specifies CASSPPLRGLWGEAFF.

The chain joins TRBV24-1 to TRBJ2-3, with D maybe TRBD2 (5 bases). The V end lost 5 bases, the J end lost 0 bases, and 23 bases lay between the germline ends. Germline-derived CDR1 and CDR2 are KGHDR and SFDVKD. The CDR3 covers 19 residues. For the CDR3, the DNA is TGTGCCACCAGTGCTACGGTCCCCGGCGGGCCCCCTAGCACAGATACGCAGTATTTT. The encoded protein is CATSATVPGGPPSTDTQYF.

The sample holds many counts of this clonotype. The J gene is TRBJ1-4, the V gene TRBV9; TRBD1 agrees at 7 bases. The V gene end was trimmed by 0 bases and the J gene end by 2 bases; junction bases not matched to a gene: 4. The CDR3 sequence is 16 residues long. Germline lookup yields CDR1 SGDLS and CDR2 YYNGEE. CDR3 DNA sequence: TGTGCCAGCAGCGTAGGACAGGGCTTCACTAATGAAAAACTGTTTTTT. Its protein is CASSVGQGFTNEKLFF.

This clonotype came up many times. V and J are TRBV7-9 and TRBJ2-1, with a possible D match to TRBD1 (5 bases). The CDR3 sequence is 16 residues long. Germline V CDR1 and CDR2: SEHNR, FQNEAQ (reference sequence). V dropped 8 bases and J dropped 0 bases, with 17 bases sitting between them. The CDR3 spells CASPPGWGSSYNEQFF. CDR3 sequence (DNA): TGTGCCAGCCCTCCCGGCTGGGGCAGCTCCTACAATGAGCAGTTCTTC.

The J gene is TRBJ2-1, the V gene TRBV6-6, with D perhaps being TRBD1 or TRBD2 (5 bases each). Per germline, CDR1 MNHNY and CDR2 SVGAGI (reference sequence). This CDR3 is 12 amino acids long. V lost 6 bases and J lost 9, with 12 bases in between. As DNA, the CDR3 is TGTGCCAGCAGGGACTCTAGGGGTGAGCAGTTCTTC. Translation: CASRDSRGEQFF.

In its sample, this clonotype was seen many times. V and J are TRBV12-3 or TRBV12-4 and TRBJ2-1; 11 bases fit TRBD2. J gave up 9 bases and V 6 bases, and 13 bases lay outside the gene matches. The CDR3 extends over 16 amino acids. The CDR3 reads CASRPPGLAEGGEQFF. The DNA of the CDR3 is TGTGCCAGCAGGCCTCCGGGACTAGCGGAGGGCGGTGAGCAGTTCTTC.

This clonotype was found a few times. The V call is TRBV7-8, the J call TRBJ2-5, with D maybe TRBD2 (6 bases). CDR1 is SGHVS and CDR2 is FQNEAQ in the germline V gene. Between the trimmed V and J ends, which lost 7 bases and 11 bases, there was a span of 17 bases. This CDR3 is built from 12 residues. The CDR3 DNA is TGTGCCAGCACCCAATCCCGGGACTCTCAGTACTTC. It encodes CASTQSRDSQYF.

In its sample, this clonotype was seen many times. The chain combines TRBV5-1 with TRBJ2-3, with TRBD2 as a possible D gene (5 bases). The CDR3 contains 15 residues. V was trimmed by 2 bases and J by 0 bases, leaving 10 bases between them. Germline CDR1 SGHRS, CDR2 YFSETQ. The CDR3 DNA is TGCGCCAGCAGCTTTCGGGGTACTAGCACAGATACGCAGTATTTT. Its translation: CASSFRGTSTDTQYF.

This clonotype was counted ten times or more. The V gene is TRBV12-3 or TRBV12-4, the J gene TRBJ2-5, with D uncertain. The CDR3 has 12 amino acids. The ends were cut back, 6 bases at V and 7 bases at J, with 12 bases in the middle. CDR3 loop: CASRLSAGTQYF. The CDR3 DNA reads as TGTGCCAGCAGACTGTCGGCTGGGACCCAGTACTTC.

The sample holds many counts of this clonotype. V gene TRBV12-3 or TRBV12-4 combines with J gene TRBJ1-1, with D possibly TRBD1 on 6 matching bases. The CDR3 totals 13 residues. Trimming removed 1 base from V and 7 bases from J, with 10 bases in between. Here the CDR3 reads CASSLGGQGEAFF. Here the CDR3 DNA reads TGTGCCAGCAGTTTAGGGGGACAAGGTGAAGCTTTCTTT.

This clonotype occurred a few times. The rearrangement links TRBV20-1 to TRBJ1-2; tentatively, D is TRBD1 (5 bases). The V gene lost 0 bases and the J gene lost 4 bases, with 15 bases spanning the gap. Germline CDR1 reads DFQATT; CDR2 reads SNEGSKA (reference sequence). This CDR3 contains 15 residues. This CDR3 is CSARDPQGLAYGYTF. Here the CDR3 DNA reads TGCAGTGCTAGAGATCCCCAGGGTCTTGCCTATGGCTACACCTTC.

This clonotype was counted a few times. J is TRBJ2-2 and V is TRBV5-6; TRBD2 matches at 12 bases. Trimming took 0 bases from V and 5 from J; bases not matched to a gene: 5. The CDR3 runs to 17 residues. CDR1 and CDR2 (germline): SGHDT, YYEEEE. CDR3 protein: CASSLGLAGAETGELFF. CDR3 nucleotides: TGTGCCAGCAGCTTGGGACTAGCGGGAGCTGAGACCGGGGAGCTGTTTTTT.

The chain employs TRBV19 and TRBJ2-2; no clear D gene. This CDR3 has 14 residues. Trimming removed 7 bases at V and 7 bases at J, with 16 bases between. Per germline, CDR1 LNHDA and CDR2 SQIVND (reference sequence). CDR3 bases: TGTGCCAGTACCGCCAACTCTATTTACGGGGAGCTGTTTTTT. It specifies CASTANSIYGELFF. Looking up the rest from reference TRBV19 and TRBJ2-2 gives the full variable domain: DGGITQSPKYLFRKEGQNVTLSCEQNLNHDAMYWYRQDPGQGLRLIYYSQIVNDFQKGDIAEGYSVSREKKESFPLTVTSAQKNPTAFYLCASTANSIYGELFFGEGSRLTVL.

This clonotype was seen a few times. The CDR3 loop reads CASREQGAVTGELFF. The DNA of the CDR3 is TGTGCCAGCAGAGAACAGGGGGCGGTCACCGGGGAGCTGTTTTTT. The chain employs TRBV28 and TRBJ2-2, with TRBD1 matching over 9 bases. This CDR3 comprises 15 residues. V gave up 6 bases and J gave up 4 bases; unmatched junction bases: 6. CDR1 and CDR2 (germline): MDHEN, SYDVKM.